Listed below are T cell receptor beta chains from one sample, sequenced in a study of technical replicates of blood from several donors. Generated by immunoSEQ multiplex PCR, the TCRdb table keeps only in-frame clones and is missing some. The data contain tens of thousands of clones, about 95% of them singletons. The sequenced material came from T cells isolated from PBMCs. All receptors come from a human donor in good health. Each CDR3 is given with its conserved first and last residue. Each record gives: CDR3 length, D gene, clone size, V gene, J gene, CDR3 protein, CDR3 DNA. The D gene is left open where the match is weak. Clone size appears in some rows only: once, few, many, or a class for an expanded clone.

len: 12
d_gene: TRBD1
abundance: NA
v_gene: TRBV29-1
j_gene: TRBJ2-5
CDR3aa: CSARQGTETQYF
CDR3nt: TGCAGCGCTAGACAGGGAACGGAGACCCAGTACTTC

len: 15
d_gene: TRBD1
abundance: NA
v_gene: TRBV5-1
j_gene: TRBJ2-7
CDR3aa: CASSPVGTGDYEQYF
CDR3nt: TGCGCCAGCAGCCCAGTCGGAACAGGGGACTACGAGCAGTACTTC

len: 16
d_gene: TRBD1
abundance: NA
v_gene: TRBV6-5
j_gene: TRBJ2-1
CDR3aa: CASSLAATGGWREQFF
CDR3nt: TGTGCCAGCAGTTTGGCTGCGACAGGGGGGTGGCGTGAGCAGTTCTTC

len: 14
d_gene: TRBD1
abundance: once
v_gene: TRBV19
j_gene: TRBJ1-2
CDR3aa: CASSGTGGLYGYTF
CDR3nt: TGTGCCAGTAGTGGAACAGGGGGTCTCTATGGCTACACCTTC

len: 15
d_gene: NA
abundance: NA
v_gene: TRBV7-9
j_gene: TRBJ2-7
CDR3aa: CASSPARQISYEQYF
CDR3nt: TGTGCCAGCAGCCCGGCTCGACAGATTTCCTACGAGCAGTACTTC

len: 16
d_gene: TRBD1
abundance: NA
v_gene: TRBV5-4
j_gene: TRBJ1-1
CDR3aa: CASSNGGQGARTEAFF
CDR3nt: TGTGCCAGCAGTAATGGGGGACAGGGGGCTCGCACTGAAGCTTTCTTT

len: 16
d_gene: NA
abundance: NA
v_gene: TRBV7-9
j_gene: TRBJ1-3
CDR3aa: CASSSGGGAVGNTIYF
CDR3nt: TGTGCCAGCAGCTCCGGAGGGGGGGCTGTTGGAAACACCATATATTTT

len: 15
d_gene: NA
abundance: NA
v_gene: TRBV5-1
j_gene: TRBJ2-7
CDR3aa: CASSLGPSQPYEQYF
CDR3nt: TGCGCCAGCAGCTTGGGTCCTAGCCAGCCCTACGAGCAGTACTTC

len: 16
d_gene: NA
abundance: NA
v_gene: TRBV6-1
j_gene: TRBJ1-2
CDR3aa: CASSEALWTAIEGYTF
CDR3nt: TGTGCCAGCAGTGAAGCGCTTTGGACAGCGATCGAAGGCTACACCTTC

len: 16
d_gene: NA
abundance: NA
v_gene: TRBV5-1
j_gene: TRBJ1-1
CDR3aa: CASSLQTRQENTEAFF
CDR3nt: TGCGCCAGCAGCCTCCAAACTAGACAGGAGAACACTGAAGCTTTCTTT

len: 14
d_gene: NA
abundance: NA
v_gene: TRBV5-1
j_gene: TRBJ2-7
CDR3aa: CASSFSRGSYEQYF
CDR3nt: TGCGCCAGCAGCTTCTCTAGGGGTTCCTACGAGCAGTACTTC

len: 14
d_gene: NA
abundance: NA
v_gene: TRBV6-5
j_gene: TRBJ2-7
CDR3aa: CASRVRGYAYEQYF
CDR3nt: TGTGCCAGCAGGGTCAGGGGCTATGCCTACGAGCAGTACTTC

len: 16
d_gene: TRBD2
abundance: NA
v_gene: TRBV4-1
j_gene: TRBJ2-3
CDR3aa: CASSLMGGEISDTQYF
CDR3nt: TGCGCCAGCAGCTTAATGGGGGGGGAAATTTCAGATACGCAGTATTTT

len: 14
d_gene: TRBD1
abundance: once
v_gene: TRBV10-3
j_gene: TRBJ2-5
CDR3aa: CATTLGTDQETQYF
CDR3nt: TGTGCCACCACCCTCGGGACAGACCAAGAGACCCAGTACTTC

len: 16
d_gene: TRBD1
abundance: NA
v_gene: TRBV11-2
j_gene: TRBJ2-7
CDR3aa: CASSLATGGPSYEQYF
CDR3nt: TGTGCCAGCAGCTTAGCGACAGGGGGCCCCTCCTACGAGCAGTACTTC

len: 12
d_gene: NA
abundance: NA
v_gene: TRBV18
j_gene: TRBJ2-7
CDR3aa: CASSPDNYEQYF
CDR3nt: TGTGCCAGCTCACCGGATAACTACGAGCAGTACTTC

len: 17
d_gene: TRBD2
abundance: NA
v_gene: TRBV28
j_gene: TRBJ2-5
CDR3aa: CASSSGTSGISGETQYF
CDR3nt: TGTGCCAGCAGTTCAGGGACTAGCGGGATATCTGGGGAGACCCAGTACTTC

len: 14
d_gene: TRBD1
abundance: NA
v_gene: TRBV18
j_gene: TRBJ1-2
CDR3aa: CASSPGQGSRGYTF
CDR3nt: TGTGCCAGCTCGCCGGGACAGGGGAGTCGCGGCTACACCTTC

len: 14
d_gene: NA
abundance: few
v_gene: TRBV30
j_gene: TRBJ1-5
CDR3aa: CAWSITGQGQPQHF
CDR3nt: TGTGCCTGGAGTATTACAGGCCAGGGTCAGCCCCAGCATTTT

len: 15
d_gene: TRBD1
abundance: NA
v_gene: TRBV6-1
j_gene: TRBJ2-7
CDR3aa: CASRDGQGDSDEQYF
CDR3nt: TGTGCCAGCCGTGACGGACAGGGTGACTCTGATGAGCAGTACTTC

len: 12
d_gene: NA
abundance: few
v_gene: TRBV6-5
j_gene: TRBJ1-1
CDR3aa: CASSAQASEAFF
CDR3nt: TGTGCCAGCAGTGCACAGGCCTCTGAAGCTTTCTTT

len: 15
d_gene: NA
abundance: NA
v_gene: TRBV7-3
j_gene: TRBJ2-6
CDR3aa: CASSLSSAGANVLTF
CDR3nt: TGTGCCAGCAGCTTAAGTTCCGCTGGGGCCAACGTCCTGACTTTC

len: 14
d_gene: TRBD1
abundance: NA
v_gene: TRBV5-6
j_gene: TRBJ1-2
CDR3aa: CASSTWTGRFGYTF
CDR3nt: TGTGCCAGCAGCACTTGGACAGGGCGTTTCGGCTACACCTTC

len: 13
d_gene: NA
abundance: NA
v_gene: TRBV27
j_gene: TRBJ2-7
CDR3aa: CASALQVTYEQYF
CDR3nt: TGTGCCAGCGCGCTACAGGTGACCTACGAGCAGTACTTC

len: 14
d_gene: NA
abundance: NA
v_gene: TRBV5-6
j_gene: TRBJ2-3
CDR3aa: CASSLPSTPGTQYF
CDR3nt: TGTGCCAGCAGCTTGCCGTCCACCCCAGGGACGCAGTATTTT

len: 15
d_gene: TRBD2
abundance: NA
v_gene: TRBV5-1
j_gene: TRBJ2-1
CDR3aa: CATRDPRSGNNEQFF
CDR3nt: TGCGCCACCAGAGACCCACGCAGCGGGAACAATGAGCAGTTCTTC

len: 15
d_gene: TRBD2
abundance: NA
v_gene: TRBV11-2
j_gene: TRBJ2-1
CDR3aa: CASSPMASGAGEQFF
CDR3nt: TGTGCCAGCAGCCCAATGGCTAGCGGAGCAGGTGAGCAGTTCTTC

len: 13
d_gene: TRBD2
abundance: NA
v_gene: TRBV4-1
j_gene: TRBJ2-7
CDR3aa: CASSGGISYEQYF
CDR3nt: TGCGCCAGCTCCGGGGGGATCTCCTACGAGCAGTACTTC

len: 15
d_gene: TRBD1
abundance: NA
v_gene: TRBV4-1
j_gene: TRBJ2-7
CDR3aa: CASSLEGGTGYEQYF
CDR3nt: TGCGCCAGCAGCCTAGAAGGGGGGACAGGGTACGAGCAGTACTTC

len: 15
d_gene: NA
abundance: NA
v_gene: TRBV7-9
j_gene: TRBJ2-7
CDR3aa: CASSGPISPGYEQYF
CDR3nt: TGTGCCAGCAGCGGCCCTATTAGTCCGGGCTACGAGCAGTACTTC

len: 15
d_gene: TRBD1
abundance: NA
v_gene: TRBV9
j_gene: TRBJ2-1
CDR3aa: CASSPGQGNYNEQFF
CDR3nt: TGTGCCAGCAGCCCGGGACAGGGGAATTACAATGAGCAGTTCTTC

len: 13
d_gene: NA
abundance: NA
v_gene: TRBV9
j_gene: TRBJ2-1
CDR3aa: CASSVGPLNEQFF
CDR3nt: TGTGCCAGCAGCGTAGGGCCCCTCAATGAGCAGTTCTTC

len: 15
d_gene: NA
abundance: NA
v_gene: TRBV19
j_gene: TRBJ2-1
CDR3aa: CASSFQGRVYNEQFF
CDR3nt: TGTGCCAGTAGTTTCCAGGGAAGAGTCTACAATGAGCAGTTCTTC

len: 15
d_gene: NA
abundance: NA
v_gene: TRBV9
j_gene: TRBJ1-2
CDR3aa: CASSVGTGDNYGYTF
CDR3nt: TGTGCCAGCAGCGTAGGAACAGGCGATAACTATGGCTACACCTTC

len: 17
d_gene: TRBD2
abundance: NA
v_gene: TRBV5-1
j_gene: TRBJ2-7
CDR3aa: CASSLALVGAGGNEQYF
CDR3nt: TGCGCCAGCAGCTTGGCCCTGGTCGGAGCGGGAGGGAACGAGCAGTACTTC

len: 14
d_gene: NA
abundance: NA
v_gene: TRBV5-3
j_gene: TRBJ1-1
CDR3aa: CARSYRRENTEAFF
CDR3nt: TGTGCCAGAAGCTACCGACGGGAGAACACTGAAGCTTTCTTT